This T cell receptor (beta chain) was profiled in a study of identical twins (TCRdb year 2016). Background on the whole study: TCR alpha and beta repertoires from monozygotic twins, unrelated adults of various ages and cord blood were deep-sequenced to test whether fetal clonotypes persist. To rule out contamination, replicate twin experiments were performed at different times with different library preparation protocols.

V loses 4 bases of germline sequence and J loses 6 bases, and the interval between the two ends is 8 bases. Taken from cysteine to phenylalanine, the CDR3 has 12 residues. The DNA shown is the 36-base CDR3, in frame from base 1. A note on this clonotype: Its antigen specificity is not known. Qualities for individual bases were not recorded, and no much larger clone is one base off.

Every donor in the study was a healthy Caucasian. Three pairs of female monozygotic twins, all aged 18 to 29 years, were included in the twin cohort. Positive isolation kits from Invitrogen were used to isolate CD4+ and CD8+ T cell populations. The paper as a whole reports these results and caveats: In monozygotic twins, out-of-frame TCR alpha sharing was systematically underestimated by recombination models, although the models agreed with sharing between unrelated individuals. Invariant T cells such as MAIT and iNKT could partly confound zero-insertion analyses, though diverse VJ usage argued against this for most clonotypes. Because the same donors could not be followed over many years, the conclusions relied on cross-sectional statistical analysis. Compared with coincidental sharing between unrelated individuals, an excess of low generation-probability sequences was observed among out-of-frame TCR alpha sequences shared between twins. A weaker excess of twin sharing was found in beta out-of-frame sequences because the signal-to-noise ratio was lowered by fewer shared sequences. Abundant cord blood beta clonotypes had fewer insertions, young adult naive repertoires showed a similar but weaker trend, and memory repertoires showed no such trend.

The library was built by means of 5' RACE. Sequencing relied on an Illumina HiSeq 2000. A universal primer binding site was added through template switching, and the final cDNA carried a unique molecular identifier so that TCR cDNA molecules could be counted accurately. First-strand cDNA for TCR alpha and beta chains was synthesized from specific primers in the conserved constant-segment region. To control for contamination, each cDNA library was double barcoded with a SMART-Mk sample barcode plus Illumina barcodes. TruSeq adapter sequences along with Illumina sample barcodes were introduced in two successive PCR steps. TCR alpha and beta cDNA libraries were sequenced on the Illumina HiSeq platform with custom primers. The original methods were these. Unique molecular identifiers were extracted from raw reads with MiGEC, and CDR3 positions were determined with MiXCR. For each individual, recombination models were inferred using an EM algorithm with the repgenHMM and IGoR tools. The tcR package in R was used for shared clonotype analysis, with sharing normalized by the product of cloneset sizes. To study raw recombination free of thymic and clonal selection effects, out-of-frame nonproductive sequences were analyzed. TCRdb reworked the public reads: Q25 trimming with fastp, MiXCR clone assembly, productive beta chains retained. Every distinct CDR3 protein forms one entry, paired with its most common genes and DNA. TCRdb's processing, not the authors' own work, is the source of the V and J calls. This sample has about 530,000 distinct CDR3 sequences in its table, and about 16% of those were observed once. The ten most abundant clones make up less than 0.5% of the sample.

The same data also went into a second study, on yellow fever vaccine responses in identical twins. As described in the second report: The T cell response to vaccination in identical twins was reported by the authors to appear partly convergent and partly personalized. In the study, vaccine-responding T cell clones were precisely tracked in identical twins.

This TCR was recovered from a woman aged 18-29 years in good health. Source material: CD4+ T cells sorted from blood. The chain is assembled from TRBV12-3 or TRBV12-4 and TRBJ2-3; the D gene lacks a confident call. CDR3 protein: CASSYFSDTQYF. The sequenced DNA: TGTGCCAGCAGTTATTTCTCGGATACGCAGTATTTT.